This T cell receptor beta chain was sequenced for a study of blood T cell repertoires in COVID-19. Generated by immunoSEQ multiplex PCR, the TCRdb table keeps only in-frame clones and is missing some. This sample carries some 230,000 clones, 80% to 90% of them seen once, and the ten largest clones take about 0.91%. Trimming left V 0 bases short and J 7 bases short, with 14 bases between. The CDR3 length is 15 residues. Germline CDR1 SGDLS, CDR2 YYNGEE. The TCR comes from a man between 35 and 55 years old with acute or convalescent COVID-19. Sequenced input: peripheral blood. The rearrangement links TRBV9 to TRBJ1-5; a weak D match, TRBD1 (6 bases). The CDR3 bases are TGTGCCAGCAGCGTAGTCGGCAGGGGTGAACAGCCCCAGCATTTT. Translated, it gives CASSVVGRGEQPQHF.